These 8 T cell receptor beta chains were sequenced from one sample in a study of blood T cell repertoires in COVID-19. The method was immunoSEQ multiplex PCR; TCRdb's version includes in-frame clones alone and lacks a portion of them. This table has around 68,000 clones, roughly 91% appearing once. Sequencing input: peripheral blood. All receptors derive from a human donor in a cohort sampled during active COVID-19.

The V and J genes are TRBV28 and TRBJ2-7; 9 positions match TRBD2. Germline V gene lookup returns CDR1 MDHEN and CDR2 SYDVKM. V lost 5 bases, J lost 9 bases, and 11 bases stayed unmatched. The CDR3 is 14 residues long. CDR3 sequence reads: CASSEGLASTGQYF. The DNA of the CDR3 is TGTGCCAGCAGTGAGGGACTAGCCTCAACGGGGCAGTACTTC.

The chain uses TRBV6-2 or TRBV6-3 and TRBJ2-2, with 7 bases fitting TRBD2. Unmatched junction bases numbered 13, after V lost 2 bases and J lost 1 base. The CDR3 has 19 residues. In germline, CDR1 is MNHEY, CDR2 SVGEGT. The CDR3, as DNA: TGTGCCAGCAGTTACCCCACATTCAGCGGGAAGGGGAACACCGGGGAGCTGTTTTTT. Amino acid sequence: CASSYPTFSGKGNTGELFF.

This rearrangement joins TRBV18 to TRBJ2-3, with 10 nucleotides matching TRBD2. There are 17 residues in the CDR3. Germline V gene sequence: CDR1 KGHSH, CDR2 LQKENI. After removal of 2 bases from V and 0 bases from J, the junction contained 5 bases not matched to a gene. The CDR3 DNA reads TGTGCCAGCTCACCATTAGCGGGAGGACCTAGCACAGATACGCAGTATTTT. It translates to CASSPLAGGPSTDTQYF.

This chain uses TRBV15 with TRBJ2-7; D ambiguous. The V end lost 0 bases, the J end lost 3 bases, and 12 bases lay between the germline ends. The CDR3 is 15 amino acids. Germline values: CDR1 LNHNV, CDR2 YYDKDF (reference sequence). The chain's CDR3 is CATSRDLSRLYEQYF. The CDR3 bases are TGTGCCACCAGCAGAGATCTCTCCAGGCTCTACGAGCAGTACTTC. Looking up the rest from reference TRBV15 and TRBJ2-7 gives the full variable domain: DAMVIQNPRYQVTQFGKPVTLSCSQTLNHNVMYWYQQKSSQAPKLLFHYYDKDFNNEADTPDNFQSRRPNTSFCFLDIRSPGLGDTAMYLCATSRDLSRLYEQYFGPGTRLTVT.

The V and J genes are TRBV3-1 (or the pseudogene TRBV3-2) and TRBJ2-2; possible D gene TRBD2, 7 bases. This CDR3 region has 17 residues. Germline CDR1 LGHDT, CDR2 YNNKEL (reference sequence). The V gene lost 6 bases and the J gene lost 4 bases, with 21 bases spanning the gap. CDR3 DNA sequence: TGTGCCAGCAGACGGACAGACTTAACGGGGGGCACCGGGGAGCTGTTTTTT. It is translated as CASRRTDLTGGTGELFF.

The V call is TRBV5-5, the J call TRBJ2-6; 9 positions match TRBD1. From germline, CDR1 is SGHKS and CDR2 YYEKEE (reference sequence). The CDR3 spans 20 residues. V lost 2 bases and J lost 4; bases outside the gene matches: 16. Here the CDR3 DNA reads TGTGCCAGCAGCTTCTCCACCGGGACAGGGATGGTGAGGGGGGCCAACGTCCTGACTTTC. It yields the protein CASSFSTGTGMVRGANVLTF.

The CDR3 loop reads CASSPTDTQYF. The CDR3 region has the DNA TGTGCCAGCAGCCCGACAGATACGCAGTATTTT. The rearrangement joins TRBV7-9 to TRBJ2-3; D remains unclear. The ends were cut back, 5 bases at V and 3 bases at J, with 3 bases in the middle. Germline CDR1 is SEHNR and CDR2 is FQNEAQ (reference sequence). The CDR3 extends over 11 amino acids.

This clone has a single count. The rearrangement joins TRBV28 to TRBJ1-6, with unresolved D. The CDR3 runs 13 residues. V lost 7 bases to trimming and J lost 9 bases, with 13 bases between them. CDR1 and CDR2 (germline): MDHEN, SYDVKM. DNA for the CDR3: TGTGCCAGCACCCCCCCCGCGGGTTCACCCCTCCACTTT. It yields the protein CASTPPAGSPLHF.